The 26 T cell receptor beta chains reported below all come from one sample, sequenced in a study of blood T cell repertoires in COVID-19. Measured with immunoSEQ multiplex PCR; TCRdb has only the in-frame clones, and not every one. The profile shows more than 150,000 clones, 81% of them singletons. Input material: peripheral blood. The receptors originated from a woman at least 80 years old with COVID-19, enrolled during active disease.

V gene TRBV10-1 combines with J gene TRBJ2-7; perhaps TRBD2 as D (6 bases). V lost 9 bases and J 0 bases, leaving 24 bases between the germline ends. Germline CDR1 and CDR2: WNHNN and SYGVQD (reference sequence). This CDR3 has 17 residues. DNA for the CDR3: TGCGCCAGGATGGAGGGCCGGATTTACGTCCCCTCCTACGAGCAGTACTTC. This gives the protein CARMEGRIYVPSYEQYF.

V and J are TRBV29-1 and TRBJ1-1; 11 nucleotides match TRBD1. This CDR3 comprises 14 residues. Germline CDR1 is SQVTM and CDR2 is ANQGSEA. Unmatched junction bases numbered 3, after V lost 2 bases and J lost 4 bases. CDR3 nucleotide sequence: TGCAGCGTTGAAAGAGGACAGGGGGCCACTGAAGCTTTCTTT. This translates into CSVERGQGATEAFF.

This chain connects TRBV6-1 to TRBJ2-3; D gene uncertain. CDR3 length: 13 residues. Per germline, CDR1 MNHNS and CDR2 SASEGT. The V gene lost 2 bases and the J gene lost 2 bases, with 5 bases spanning the gap. CDR3 sequence: CASSEQYTDTQYF. CDR3 sequence (DNA): TGTGCCAGCAGTGAACAGTACACAGATACGCAGTATTTT.

This chain uses TRBV24-1 with TRBJ1-4; perhaps TRBD1 as D (5 bases). Trimming left V 5 bases short and J 6 bases short, with 21 bases between. Per germline, CDR1 KGHDR and CDR2 SFDVKD. The CDR3 extends over 17 amino acids. The CDR3 is CATSGGTSSRGYEKLFF. The CDR3 nucleotides are TGTGCCACCAGTGGCGGGACCTCTTCTCGGGGGTATGAAAAACTGTTTTTT.

The chain carries TRBV27 and TRBJ2-1; 11 positions agree with TRBD2. CDR1 is MNHEY and CDR2 is SMNVEV in the germline V gene (reference sequence). This CDR3 is built from 15 residues. After removal of 5 bases from V and 5 bases from J, the junction contained 5 bases not matched to a gene. This CDR3 reads CASSVTSGVNNEQFF. As DNA, the CDR3 is TGTGCCAGCAGTGTGACTAGCGGGGTGAACAATGAGCAGTTCTTC.

V gene TRBV27 combines with J gene TRBJ2-7; possibly TRBD2 for D (5 bases). This CDR3 contains 13 residues. In germline, CDR1 is MNHEY, CDR2 SMNVEV (reference sequence). The ends were cut back, 5 bases at V and 6 bases at J, with 14 bases in the middle. CDR3 in amino acids: CASSHLPGGEQYF. In DNA form, the CDR3 reads TGTGCCAGCAGTCACCTGCCTGGAGGCGAGCAGTACTTC.

The chain recombines TRBV4-3 with TRBJ1-2; 11 nucleotides agree with TRBD1. Looked up from germline, CDR1 is LGHNA and CDR2 is YSLEER. V lost 0 bases and J lost 4; bases outside the gene matches: 7. This CDR3 comprises 17 residues. In DNA form, the CDR3 reads TGCGCCAGCAGCCAAGATCGGACAGGGGGCGCAGGCTATGGCTACACCTTC. It translates to CASSQDRTGGAGYGYTF.

This chain connects TRBV19 to TRBJ2-1, with no clear D. The CDR3 has 13 amino acids. Germline loops: CDR1 LNHDA, CDR2 SQIVND (reference sequence). V lost 3 bases, J lost 4 bases, and 7 bases lay in between. The CDR3 DNA is TGTGCCAGTAGTATGGCCTCATACAATGAGCAGTTCTTC. Translating it yields CASSMASYNEQFF.

This sequence joins TRBV18 and TRBJ2-2; D gene uncertain. CDR1 KGHSH and CDR2 LQKENI come from the germline V gene. CDR3 length equals 14 residues. Deletions cut 2 bases from V and 3 bases from J, with 7 bases between. The CDR3 DNA reads TGTGCCAGCTCACCAAGAAGAGACACCGGGGAGCTGTTTTTT. It is translated as CASSPRRDTGELFF.

This clone turned up a few times. This chain uses TRBV3-1 (or the pseudogene TRBV3-2) with TRBJ2-1; the match to TRBD1 covers 9 bases. Germline V gene lookup returns CDR1 LGHDT and CDR2 YNNKEL (reference sequence). With V trimmed by 2 bases and J by 8 bases, 7 bases remained unmatched. The CDR3 totals 15 residues. CDR3 amino acids: CASSQPTDRGHEQFF. DNA for the CDR3: TGTGCCAGCAGCCAACCTACGGACAGGGGACATGAGCAGTTCTTC.

The chain recombines TRBV5-6 with TRBJ1-1; no definite D call. The germline CDR1 and CDR2 sequences are SGHDT and YYEEEE. This CDR3 is 13 amino acids long. The V and J ends lost 0 bases and 9 bases respectively, with 12 bases between them. Here the CDR3 DNA reads TGTGCCAGCAGCTTGGGGTCGGGAGCTAAAGCTTTCTTT. Its protein product is CASSLGSGAKAFF.

This clone was seen more than once but under ten times. This chain joins TRBV5-4 and TRBJ2-1; 10 bases match TRBD2. Trimming at V came to 4 bases and at J to 8 bases, leaving 3 bases not matched to a gene. Germline CDR1 is SGHNT and CDR2 is YYREEE (reference sequence). The CDR3 is 13 amino acids. Written as DNA, the CDR3 is TGTGCCAGCAGCCTAGCGGGAGTTTATGAGCAGTTCTTC. Its translation: CASSLAGVYEQFF.

The chain recombines TRBV6-5 with TRBJ1-1; TRBD1 is a possible D gene (5 bases). The CDR3 loop spans 14 amino acids. Germline V CDR1 and CDR2: MNHEY, SVGAGI. V was trimmed by 0 bases and J by 5 bases, leaving 10 bases between them. The CDR3 nucleotides read TGTGCCAGCAGTTACTCGGAGGGGATGACTGAAGCTTTCTTT. This translates into CASSYSEGMTEAFF.

J is TRBJ1-2 and V is TRBV12-5, with 8 bases fitting TRBD1. V lost 10 bases to trimming and J lost 8 bases; unmatched junction nucleotides: 9. Germline CDR1 reads LGHNT; CDR2 reads FRNRAP. CDR3 length equals 12 residues. The CDR3 coding sequence is TGTGCTACCAGGGGGCAGTCGGAAGGCTACACCTTC. It codes for CATRGQSEGYTF.

V and J are TRBV19 and TRBJ1-5; maybe TRBD1 (5 bases). There are 13 residues in the CDR3. The V gene's germline CDR1 is LNHDA and CDR2 SQIVND (reference sequence). Trimming left V 5 bases short and J 5 bases short, with 10 bases between. The CDR3 protein is CASSSGLYQPQHF. The DNA of the CDR3 is TGTGCCAGTAGTTCGGGACTCTATCAGCCCCAGCATTTT.

The chain joins TRBV3-1 (or the pseudogene TRBV3-2) to TRBJ1-1; D is unresolved. The germline V gene encodes CDR1 LGHDT and CDR2 YNNKEL (reference sequence). V lost 6 bases and J 5 bases, leaving 16 bases between the germline ends. The CDR3 consists of 14 residues. The CDR3 DNA sequence: TGTGCCAGCAGACAAAGGTCCCAGGAAACTGAAGCTTTCTTT. Its protein product is CASRQRSQETEAFF.

The J gene is TRBJ2-3, the V gene TRBV11-3, with TRBD2 matching over 9 bases. V shed 6 bases and J 4 bases; nucleotides not matched to a gene: 5. The CDR3 contains 14 residues. The germline CDR1 and CDR2 sequences are SGHNT and YENEEA. The CDR3 nucleotides read TGTGCCAGCAGTCAGGGACTAGCAGCAGATACGCAGTATTTT. Protein: CASSQGLAADTQYF.

The chain combines TRBV4-1 with TRBJ1-2; weak D call: TRBD1 (5 bases). This CDR3 has 17 amino acids. The V gene's germline CDR1 is MGHRA and CDR2 YSYEKL. Deletions cut 1 base from V and 6 bases from J, with 21 bases between. In nucleotides, the CDR3 is TGCGCCAGCAGCCAAGTATCGGAGGCAGGGAGGGGAGATGGCTACACCTTC. Its translation is CASSQVSEAGRGDGYTF.

The chain recombines TRBV11-3 with TRBJ2-5; 11 positions agree with TRBD2. CDR1 and CDR2 (germline): SGHNT, YENEEA. Trimming at V came to 1 base and at J to 3 bases, leaving 4 bases not matched to a gene. The CDR3 sequence is 16 residues long. The CDR3 nucleotides are TGTGCCAGCAGCTTAGGGCTAGCGGGGGGAAAAGAGACCCAGTACTTC. This sequence encodes CASSLGLAGGKETQYF.

V and J are TRBV5-1 and TRBJ1-1; possibly TRBD1 for D (5 bases). The CDR3 sequence is 16 residues long. V lost 0 bases and J 1 base, leaving 13 bases between the germline ends. CDR1 is SGHRS, CDR2 YFSETQ, per germline. This CDR3 is CASSLGPGGWNTEAFF. The CDR3 region has the DNA TGCGCCAGCAGCTTGGGGCCGGGGGGTTGGAACACTGAAGCTTTCTTT.

The V gene is TRBV6-6, the J gene TRBJ2-2; D is perhaps TRBD2 (5 bases). The CDR3 length is 13 residues. V was clipped by 10 bases and J by 6 bases, with 15 bases between them. Germline loops: CDR1 MNHNY, CDR2 SVGAGI (reference sequence). CDR3 sequence reads: CATTPWESGELFF. The CDR3 nucleotides are TGTGCCACGACACCTTGGGAGTCCGGGGAGCTGTTTTTT.

The chain carries TRBV19 and TRBJ1-2; no clear D. CDR1 and CDR2 from the germline V gene are LNHDA and SQIVND (reference sequence). V was pared by 5 bases and J by 4 bases, with 11 bases between. The CDR3 spans 13 residues. The CDR3 loop reads CASSLGPLYGYTF. The CDR3 bases are TGTGCCAGTAGTCTAGGGCCGCTCTATGGCTACACCTTC.

The chain links TRBV11-3 to TRBJ2-7, with 7 bases matching TRBD1. The CDR3 totals 14 residues. Germline loops: CDR1 SGHNT, CDR2 YENEEA. The trim removed 4 bases at V and 2 bases at J, leaving 5 bases unmatched. CDR3 sequence: CASSSRQGAYEQYF. In nucleotides, the CDR3 is TGTGCCAGCAGCTCGCGACAGGGAGCCTACGAGCAGTACTTC.

This chain joins TRBV6-2 or TRBV6-3 and TRBJ1-1; 10 bases line up with TRBD1. Per germline, CDR1 MNHEY and CDR2 SVGEGT. The CDR3 contains 14 residues. The V gene end was trimmed by 0 bases and the J gene end by 8 bases; junction bases not matched to a gene: 3. CDR3 sequence reads: CASSYSGTGVEAFF. The CDR3 DNA follows: TGTGCCAGCAGTTACTCCGGGACAGGGGTCGAAGCTTTCTTT.

The V and J genes are TRBV9 and TRBJ1-2, with D maybe TRBD1 (6 bases). This CDR3 spans 15 amino acids. Germline loops: CDR1 SGDLS, CDR2 YYNGEE. V was pared by 3 bases and J by 3 bases, with 15 bases between. This CDR3 is CASSASQGAHYGYTF. DNA of the CDR3: TGTGCCAGCAGCGCCTCACAGGGTGCGCACTATGGCTACACCTTC.

This sequence joins TRBV18 and TRBJ2-1; 7 positions agree with TRBD2. V shed 0 bases, J shed 3 bases, and the junction held 5 bases outside the gene matches. Germline CDR1 KGHSH, CDR2 LQKENI. The CDR3 has 16 amino acids. The CDR3 DNA reads TGTGCCAGCTCACCACCCGGGAGCGGGGTCTACAATGAGCAGTTCTTC. Translating gives CASSPPGSGVYNEQFF. Together with reference TRBV18 and TRBJ2-1, the CDR3 gives the full variable domain: NAGVMQNPRHLVRRRGQEARLRCSPMKGHSHVYWYRQLPEEGLKFMVYLQKENIIDESGMPKERFSAEFPKEGPSILRIQQVVRGDSAAYFCASSPPGSGVYNEQFFGPGTRLTVL.